These 8 T cell receptor beta chains were all obtained from the same sample, sequenced in a study of vaccination and CD4 T cells after COVID-19. These receptors lack a known antigen. Described treatment: approximately 11-day PBMC culture with coronavirus spike peptide pools or control peptides (ViraFEST assay). Sequenced with the Oncomine TCR Beta short-read assay was DNA taken from cultured CD4+ T cells. TCRdb used MiXCR to reprocess the PCR reads, holding one entry per CDR3 protein. The sample holds more than 9,000 distinct CDR3 sequences, less than 70% seen once. Specimen: CD4+ T cells from blood, cultured in vitro. The origin of the receptors is a human donor who had recovered from COVID-19.

The chain has TRBV19 and TRBJ1-2; no reliable D call. Germline CDR1 is LNHDA and CDR2 is SQIVND (reference sequence). V lost 6 bases and J lost 2, with 16 bases in between. CDR3 length: 15 residues. The CDR3: CASSLTQTENYGYTF. In nucleotides, the CDR3 is TGTGCCAGTAGCCTAACCCAGACCGAGAACTATGGCTACACCTTC.

The chain couples TRBV6-1 to TRBJ1-2; no definite D call. The CDR3 contains 12 residues. V lost 6 bases and J lost 5, with 10 bases in between. CDR1 MNHNS and CDR2 SASEGT come from the germline V gene. The CDR3 nucleotides read TGTGCCAGCAGGGTCAGCAGTTATGGCTACACCTTC. It yields the protein CASRVSSYGYTF.

The gene calls are TRBV6-1 and TRBJ1-1; D gene unclear. V lost 2 bases and J 11 bases, leaving 9 bases between the germline ends. This CDR3 has 11 amino acids. Germline lookup yields CDR1 MNHNS and CDR2 SASEGT. The CDR3 loop is CASSEFGDAFF. The CDR3 DNA reads TGTGCCAGCAGTGAATTCGGGGATGCTTTCTTT.

CDR3 nucleotides: TGTGCCAGCAGCCCAGGGACAGGAGGCTATGGCTACACCTTC. Encoded protein: CASSPGTGGYGYTF. The chain combines TRBV7-3 with TRBJ1-2; 8 bases match TRBD1. This CDR3 is 14 amino acids long. V lost 5 bases to trimming and J lost 4 bases; unmatched junction nucleotides: 6. Germline CDR1 reads SGHTA; CDR2 reads FQGTGA.

This chain links TRBV11-2 with TRBJ2-3, with 7 bases that match TRBD2. V lost 8 bases, J lost 10 bases, and 6 bases stayed unmatched. The CDR3 runs to 11 residues. CDR1 and CDR2 from the germline V gene are SGHAT and FQNNGV. CDR3 in DNA: TGTGCCAGCTTTGGGGGGGATGCGCAGTATTTT. Encoded protein: CASFGGDAQYF.

The chain is built from TRBV10-3 and TRBJ1-5; D ambiguous. CDR3 length: 19 amino acids. Germline CDR1 and CDR2: ENHRY and SYGVKD. Trimming took 4 bases from V and 5 from J, leaving 27 bases between them. CDR3 region: CAISACVSDFTYRDQPQHF. CDR3 DNA sequence: TGTGCCATCAGTGCGTGTGTGTCAGACTTTACCTATAGAGATCAGCCCCAGCATTTT.

This rearrangement joins TRBV6-5 to TRBJ2-6; no clear D. Germline V gives CDR1 MNHEY, CDR2 SVGAGI. V shed 2 bases and J shed 0 bases, with 5 bases lying between them. The CDR3 runs 15 residues. The CDR3 region has the DNA TGTGCCAGCAGTTACGATGGCTCTGGGGCCAACGTCCTGACTTTC. The encoded protein is CASSYDGSGANVLTF.

Only a few counts were recorded for this clonotype. The chain carries TRBV24-1 and TRBJ1-1, with D unresolved. Trimming took off 8 bases at V and 4 bases at J, with 7 bases between the two ends. This CDR3 comprises 11 residues. Germline V gene sequence: CDR1 KGHDR, CDR2 SFDVKD. The CDR3 reads CATTKGTEAFF. In DNA form, the CDR3 reads TGTGCCACCACTAAGGGCACTGAAGCTTTCTTT.